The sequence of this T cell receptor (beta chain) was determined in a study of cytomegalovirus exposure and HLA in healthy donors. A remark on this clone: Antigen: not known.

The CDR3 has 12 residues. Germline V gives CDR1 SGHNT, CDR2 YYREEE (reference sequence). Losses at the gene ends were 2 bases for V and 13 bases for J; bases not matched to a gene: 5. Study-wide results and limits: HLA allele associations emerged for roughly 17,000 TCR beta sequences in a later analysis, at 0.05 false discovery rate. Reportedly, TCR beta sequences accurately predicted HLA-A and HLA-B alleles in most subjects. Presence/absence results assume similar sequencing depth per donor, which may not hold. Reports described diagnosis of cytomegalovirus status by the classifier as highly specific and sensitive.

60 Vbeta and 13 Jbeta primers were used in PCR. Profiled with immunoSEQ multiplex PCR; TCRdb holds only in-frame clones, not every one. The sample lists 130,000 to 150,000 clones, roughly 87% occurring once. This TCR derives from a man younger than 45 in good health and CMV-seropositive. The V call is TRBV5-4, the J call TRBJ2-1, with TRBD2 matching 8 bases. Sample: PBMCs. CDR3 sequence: CASSFTAGGQFF. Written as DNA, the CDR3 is TGTGCCAGCAGCTTCACGGCGGGGGGCCAGTTCTTC. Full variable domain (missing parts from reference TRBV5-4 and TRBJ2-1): ETGVTQSPTHLIKTRGQQVTLRCSSQSGHNTVSWYQQALGQGPQFIFQYYREEENGRGNFPPRFSGLQFPNYSSELNVNALELDDSALYLCASSFTAGGQFFGPGTRLTVL.